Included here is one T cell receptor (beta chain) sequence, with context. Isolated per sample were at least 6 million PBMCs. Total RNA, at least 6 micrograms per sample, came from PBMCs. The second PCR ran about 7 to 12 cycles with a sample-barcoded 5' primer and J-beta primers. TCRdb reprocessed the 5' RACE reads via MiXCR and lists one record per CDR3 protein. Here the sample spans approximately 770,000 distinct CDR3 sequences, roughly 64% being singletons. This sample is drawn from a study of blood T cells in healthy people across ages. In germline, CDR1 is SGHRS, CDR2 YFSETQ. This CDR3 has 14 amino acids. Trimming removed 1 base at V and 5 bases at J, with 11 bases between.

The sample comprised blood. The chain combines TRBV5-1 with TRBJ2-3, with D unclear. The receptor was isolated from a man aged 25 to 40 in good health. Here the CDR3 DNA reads TGCGCCAGCAGCTTGAGCGACCCCATAGATACGCAGTATTTT. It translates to CASSLSDPIDTQYF. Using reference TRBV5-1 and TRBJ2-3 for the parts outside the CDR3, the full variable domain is KAGVTQTPRYLIKTRGQQVTLSCSPISGHRSVSWYQQTPGQGLQFLFEYFSETQRNKGNFPGRFSGRQFSNSRSEMNVSTLELGDSALYLCASSLSDPIDTQYFGPGTRLTVL.